This T cell receptor beta chain emerged from a study of technical replicates of blood from a handful of donors (dated by TCRdb to 2015 to 2018). Libraries were made using the immunoSEQ multiplex PCR assay. The immuneACCESS repertoire file appears here via TCRdb, limited to in-frame rearrangements. These files lack a portion of the clones; in checked studies, under half of the deficit traces to unresolved V genes, and the cause of the others is not known. The sample includes about 97,000 clones, with approximately 96% observed a single time. The ten largest clonotypes hold about 0.35% of the sample. Trimming leaves V shorter by 6 bases and J shorter by 0 bases, with the junction holding 3 bases beyond the gene matches. CDR1 and CDR2 are read off the germline V gene as MGHRA and YSYEKL. The CDR3 measures 15 amino acids from cysteine to phenylalanine. Only the CDR3 DNA stays, 45 bases, in frame from base 1.

On this clone: Its antigen is currently not known. No qualities accompany the bases; no much larger clone lies one base away.

The sequenced sample was T cells isolated from PBMCs. The sequence links TRBV4-1 to TRBJ2-1; TRBD2 lines up with 9 middle nucleotides. The origin of this receptor is a human donor in good health. The CDR3 loop reads CASRQREDSYNEQFF. The DNA sequence is as follows: TGCGCCAGCAGGCAGCGGGAGGACTCCTACAATGAGCAGTTCTTC.